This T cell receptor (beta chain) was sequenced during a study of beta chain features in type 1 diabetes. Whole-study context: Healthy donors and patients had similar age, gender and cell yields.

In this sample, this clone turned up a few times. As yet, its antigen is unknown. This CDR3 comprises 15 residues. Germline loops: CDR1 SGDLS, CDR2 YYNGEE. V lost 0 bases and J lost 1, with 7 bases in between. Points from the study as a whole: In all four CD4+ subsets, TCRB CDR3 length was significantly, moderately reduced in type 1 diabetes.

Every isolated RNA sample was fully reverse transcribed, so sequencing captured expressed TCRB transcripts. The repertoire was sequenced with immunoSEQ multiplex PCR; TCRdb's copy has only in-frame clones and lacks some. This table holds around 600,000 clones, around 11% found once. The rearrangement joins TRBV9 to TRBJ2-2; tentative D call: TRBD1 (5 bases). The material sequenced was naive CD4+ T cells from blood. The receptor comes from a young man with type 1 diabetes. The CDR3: CASSVVGENTGELFF. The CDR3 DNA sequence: TGTGCCAGCAGCGTAGTAGGGGAGAACACCGGGGAGCTGTTTTTT.